The source of this T cell receptor (beta chain) is a study of lymphopenia after photon versus proton radiotherapy. Profiled with immunoSEQ multiplex PCR; TCRdb holds only in-frame clones, not every one. The sample yields around 70,000 clones, about nine tenths seen once. In regard to this clone: The antigen remains undetermined.

General study findings and limits: Post-nadir TCR diversity decline inversely tracked overall survival among those who died. Authors raise, but do not show, better survival with proton therapy.

Germline-derived CDR1 and CDR2 are SGDLS and YYNGEE. The CDR3 totals 17 residues. Trimming took off 4 bases at V and 0 bases at J, with 17 bases between the two ends. Sample: peripheral blood, taken from a patient treated with photon-based radiotherapy. This receptor was obtained from a woman between 40 and 50 years old with cholangiocarcinoma. The rearrangement uses TRBV9 and TRBJ1-3, with D possibly matching TRBD1 (6 bases). The DNA of the CDR3 is TGTGCCAGCAGCCAGGGGTCCCACAGGACCTCTGGAAACACCATATATTTT. It codes for CASSQGSHRTSGNTIYF.